The 17 T cell receptor beta chains listed next were all sequenced from one sample in a study of OX40 agonist ivuxolimab in advanced cancers. The library relied on the immunoSEQ multiplex PCR assay. As stored in TCRdb, this immuneACCESS dataset retains in-frame rearrangements with V and J assigned. A fraction of the clones does not appear; measured against another copy, unresolved V genes explain less than half of the discrepancy, and the remainder lacks a known reason. This sample comprises more than 50,000 clones, 60% to 80% of them detected only once. The ten largest clonotypes hold around 2.3% of the sample. Sample: CD4+ or CD8+ T cells sorted from blood, taken in a trial of the OX40 agonist ivuxolimab. These TCRs come from an adult with an advanced solid tumor such as melanoma, head and neck, liver or kidney cancer.

This clone was seen a few times. The chain carries TRBV2 and TRBJ1-2; D perhaps matches TRBD1 (6 bases). This CDR3 is built from 17 residues. V lost 8 bases to trimming and J lost 5 bases, with 27 bases between them. Germline assignment: CDR1 SNHLY and CDR2 FYNNEI. The CDR3 loop is CASLWGGTGLVWYGYTF. The CDR3 DNA is TGTGCCAGCCTCTGGGGGGGTACAGGGCTCGTCTGGTATGGCTACACCTTC.

J is TRBJ2-7 and V is TRBV11-3; D is unresolved. The germline V gene encodes CDR1 SGHNT and CDR2 YENEEA. The CDR3 runs to 12 residues. Trimming cost V 4 bases and J 6 bases, with 10 bases left between them. This CDR3 reads CASSSPWGEQYF. In nucleotides, the CDR3 is TGTGCCAGCAGCTCCCCGTGGGGCGAGCAGTACTTC.

This clone was picked up a small number of times. The V gene is TRBV5-1, the J gene TRBJ2-2; 10 nucleotides agree with TRBD1. Germline CDR1 SGHRS, CDR2 YFSETQ. V gave up 4 bases and J gave up 4 bases; unmatched junction bases: 7. The CDR3 runs 16 residues. The CDR3 DNA is TGCGCCAGCAGCCCGCGGGACAGGGGAATCACCGGGGAGCTGTTTTTT. Translation: CASSPRDRGITGELFF.

The chain recombines TRBV19 with TRBJ1-1, with 9 nucleotides matching TRBD1. The V gene end was trimmed by 5 bases and the J gene end by 9 bases; junction bases not matched to a gene: 7. This CDR3 comprises 13 residues. Germline values: CDR1 LNHDA, CDR2 SQIVND (reference sequence). The CDR3 DNA follows: TGTGCCAGTAGTCCCCCAGGGACAGGGCAAGCTTTCTTT. Encoded protein: CASSPPGTGQAFF.

The genes are TRBV29-1 and TRBJ1-4; TRBD1 is a possible D gene (5 bases). The CDR3 has 13 residues. Trimming cost V 6 bases and J 6 bases, with 14 bases left between them. Germline CDR1 SQVTM, CDR2 ANQGSEA. The CDR3 protein is CSVASLGDEKLFF. The CDR3 DNA reads TGCAGCGTCGCGTCCTTAGGGGATGAAAAACTGTTTTTT.

The chain uses TRBV7-8 and TRBJ1-2; a weak D match, TRBD1 (5 bases). The CDR3 contains 14 residues. Deletions cut 1 base from V and 7 bases from J, with 13 bases between. Germline V gene data show CDR1 as SGHVS and CDR2 as FQNEAQ. The CDR3 region has the DNA TGTGCCAGCAGCTTAGAAGGGGTAGTGATTGGCTACACCTTC. The encoded protein is CASSLEGVVIGYTF.

The V call is TRBV6-1, the J call TRBJ2-5; TRBD2 might be the D (6 bases). From germline, CDR1 is MNHNS and CDR2 SASEGT. CDR3 size: 15 residues. Deletions cut 3 bases from V and 5 bases from J, with 16 bases between. The DNA for the CDR3 is TGTGCCAGCAGTGAGAGACTAGGCCCCCGGGAGACCCAGTACTTC. Protein sequence: CASSERLGPRETQYF.

This sequence joins TRBV6-6 and TRBJ1-1; D is possibly TRBD1 (6 bases). This CDR3 is 13 amino acids long. The germline CDR1 and CDR2 sequences are MNHNY and SVGAGI (reference sequence). V was shortened by 7 bases and J by 4 bases, with 13 bases between the two germline ends. The CDR3 is CASNKQGSTEAFF. The CDR3 DNA sequence: TGTGCCAGCAATAAGCAGGGGAGCACTGAAGCTTTCTTT.

For the CDR3, the DNA is TGTGCCAGCAAATTGACACCGGGACAGGGTACTGAAGCTTTCTTT. Translation gives CASKLTPGQGTEAFF. V is TRBV7-8 and J is TRBJ1-1; 9 positions match TRBD1. The CDR3 sequence is 15 residues long. Germline values: CDR1 SGHVS, CDR2 FQNEAQ. V was pared by 7 bases and J by 5 bases, with 11 bases of the junction left unmatched.

The gene calls are TRBV6-1 and TRBJ2-7; 11 nucleotides align to TRBD1. CDR1 is MNHNS and CDR2 is SASEGT in the germline V gene. J lost 2 bases, V lost 8 bases, and 2 bases had no gene match. The CDR3 totals 13 residues. The CDR3, as DNA: TGTGCCAGCCAGGACAGGGGGCCCTACGAGCAGTACTTC. It codes for CASQDRGPYEQYF.

The chain is built from TRBV28 and TRBJ1-6; D perhaps matches TRBD1 (6 bases). From germline, CDR1 is MDHEN and CDR2 SYDVKM. This CDR3 region has 14 residues. Trimming removed 7 bases at V and 7 bases at J, with 14 bases between. The CDR3 DNA reads TGTGCCAGCATTCAGGGGACCGCAAATTCACCCCTCCACTTT. The encoded protein is CASIQGTANSPLHF.

CDR3 DNA sequence: TGTGCCAGCAGCGGTTTGACAGGGGCCTACACAGATACGCAGTATTTT. Encoded protein: CASSGLTGAYTDTQYF. The chain links TRBV5-5 to TRBJ2-3, with 8 bases lining up with TRBD1. The germline V gene has CDR1 SGHKS and CDR2 YYEKEE (reference sequence). The CDR3 is 16 amino acids. V lost 4 bases, J lost 2 bases, and 9 bases stayed unmatched.

The chain has TRBV5-6 and TRBJ2-7; 10 bases fit TRBD1. The V and J ends lost 2 bases and 5 bases, in that order; junction bases with no gene match: 4. From germline, CDR1 is SGHDT and CDR2 YYEEEE. The CDR3 covers 14 residues. For the CDR3, the DNA is TGTGCCAGCAGCTTCGACAGGGGGCGCGACGAGCAGTACTTC. As protein: CASSFDRGRDEQYF.

This clone was detected only a few times. The V call is TRBV5-1, the J call TRBJ2-7; D is ambiguous. V was trimmed by 3 bases and J by 4 bases, leaving 14 bases between them. The CDR3 consists of 14 residues. Per germline, CDR1 SGHRS and CDR2 YFSETQ. The CDR3 DNA follows: TGCGCCAGCAGCTCCCAAGGGATGGAGTACGAGCAGTACTTC. Translation: CASSSQGMEYEQYF.

V is TRBV6-1 and J is TRBJ2-1; 12 bases fit TRBD2. After removal of 7 bases from V and 4 bases from J, the junction contained 2 bases not matched to a gene. Germline CDR1 is MNHNS and CDR2 is SASEGT. The CDR3 has 14 residues. CDR3 DNA: TGTGCCAGCATTCTAGCGGGAGGGTACAATGAGCAGTTCTTC. It encodes CASILAGGYNEQFF.

In DNA form, the CDR3 reads TGTGCCAGTAGTATGAGTTTCGGGAACACCGGGGAGCTGTTTTTT. Its protein product is CASSMSFGNTGELFF. The chain couples TRBV19 to TRBJ2-2; D call uncertain. With 3 bases removed from V and 1 base from J, the gap between germline ends came to 9 bases. Germline V gives CDR1 LNHDA, CDR2 SQIVND (reference sequence). This CDR3 has 15 residues. The entire variable domain, with the rest obtained from reference TRBV19 and TRBJ2-2, is as follows: DGGITQSPKYLFRKEGQNVTLSCEQNLNHDAMYWYRQDPGQGLRLIYYSQIVNDFQKGDIAEGYSVSREKKESFPLTVTSAQKNPTAFYLCASSMSFGNTGELFFGEGSRLTVL.

This chain uses TRBV7-2 with TRBJ1-1; D gene ambiguous. Germline assignment: CDR1 SGHTA and CDR2 FQGNSA. The CDR3 sequence is 13 residues long. Trimming removed 1 base at V and 4 bases at J, with 7 bases between. Written as DNA, the CDR3 is TGTGCCAGCAGCTTAGGAGAGGGCACTGAAGCTTTCTTT. This encodes CASSLGEGTEAFF.